This T cell receptor beta chain was observed in a study of blood T cell repertoires in COVID-19. Study-wide background: Material from acute and convalescent COVID-19 was sourced from the United States, Italy and Spain. From T cells, B-cell-depleted T cells, or PBMCs came the material, which was cDNA or gDNA.

In germline, CDR1 is SGHTA, CDR2 FQGTGA. CDR3 length: 18 residues. The V gene end was trimmed by 1 base and the J gene end by 6 bases; junction bases not matched to a gene: 13. Sequencing used immunoSEQ multiplex PCR; TCRdb keeps in-frame clones, though not all of them. The repertoire holds 150,000 to 200,000 clones, under 90% seen once, with 18% in the top ten. Seattle's enrolled individuals joined amid active infection and were then monitored longitudinally. The sequenced material came from peripheral blood. This receptor was taken from a person aged 65-85 years with COVID-19, enrolled during active disease. J is TRBJ2-1 and V is TRBV7-3; 9 positions agree with TRBD2. In DNA form, the CDR3 reads TGTGCCAGCAGCTTAAAGGGTCTGGCTAGCGGGACCTCCAATGAGCAGTTCTTC. Its translation: CASSLKGLASGTSNEQFF. The full variable domain, in which reference TRBV7-3 and TRBJ2-1 provide the parts outside the CDR3, is GAGVSQTPSNKVTEKGKYVELRCDPISGHTALYWYRQSLGQGPEFLIYFQGTGAADDSGLPNDRFFAVRPEGSVSTLKIQRTERGDSAVYLCASSLKGLASGTSNEQFFGPGTRLTVL.